What follows are 26 T cell receptor beta chains derived from one specimen sequenced in a study of blood T cell repertoires in COVID-19. TCRdb's table, derived via immunoSEQ multiplex PCR, lists solely in-frame clones and lacks some. Of 200,000 or so clones in the sample, 80% to 85% were seen once. The sample was peripheral blood. Receptor source: a woman in her 30s who had recovered from COVID-19.

The V call is TRBV5-1, the J call TRBJ2-2; 11 bases are a match to TRBD1. The V and J ends lost 1 base and 4 bases, in that order; junction bases with no gene match: 3. The germline CDR1 and CDR2 sequences are SGHRS and YFSETQ. The CDR3 covers 16 residues. The CDR3: CASSLLGQGGTGELFF. The CDR3 DNA sequence: TGCGCCAGCAGCTTGTTGGGACAGGGGGGCACCGGGGAGCTGTTTTTT.

The V and J genes are TRBV28 and TRBJ1-4; 8 bases match TRBD1. Germline assignment: CDR1 MDHEN and CDR2 SYDVKM. CDR3 size: 14 residues. Trimming cost V 5 bases and J 5 bases; bases outside gene matches: 4. CDR3 protein: CASSRTGRNEKLFF. In DNA, the CDR3 is TGTGCCAGCAGTCGGACAGGGAGGAATGAAAAACTGTTTTTT.

The chain joins TRBV24-1 to TRBJ2-5; TRBD2 matches 9 bases. The CDR3 is made up of 15 amino acids. The V segment lost 5 bases and the J segment 4 bases; nucleotides outside the gene matches: 7. CDR1 is KGHDR, CDR2 SFDVKD, per germline. The CDR3 region has the DNA TGTGCCACCAGTGCGGGACTAGCATGGCGAGAGACCCAGTACTTC. It encodes CATSAGLAWRETQYF.

The chain has TRBV6-6 and TRBJ1-1; D gene uncertain. Germline V gene data show CDR1 as MNHNY and CDR2 as SVGAGI (reference sequence). V was clipped by 3 bases and J by 2 bases, with 7 bases between them. The CDR3 spans 13 residues. The CDR3 bases are TGTGCCAGCAGTTATCAAATTAACACTGAAGCTTTCTTT. Translation: CASSYQINTEAFF.

This chain joins TRBV9 and TRBJ2-7, with a possible D match to TRBD2 (5 bases). This CDR3 is 14 amino acids long. Trimming took off 0 bases at V and 0 bases at J, with 7 bases between the two ends. Germline values: CDR1 SGDLS, CDR2 YYNGEE. The CDR3 region has the DNA TGTGCCAGCAGCGTAGCCGACTACTCCTACGAGCAGTACTTC. This sequence encodes CASSVADYSYEQYF.

J is TRBJ2-7 and V is TRBV9; D is possibly TRBD1 (5 bases). The CDR3 is made up of 14 amino acids. Germline CDR1 SGDLS, CDR2 YYNGEE. With 0 bases removed from V and 5 bases from J, the gap between germline ends came to 12 bases. The CDR3: CASSVGTGFDEQYF. Here the CDR3 DNA reads TGTGCCAGCAGCGTAGGAACAGGTTTCGACGAGCAGTACTTC.

This rearrangement joins TRBV27 to TRBJ2-3; 10 bases are shared with TRBD2. This CDR3 is built from 15 residues. Trimming took 1 base from V and 6 from J; bases not matched to a gene: 4. Germline-derived CDR1 and CDR2 are MNHEY and SMNVEV (reference sequence). CDR3 in amino acids: CASSLLAGGFDTQYF. The CDR3 DNA sequence: TGTGCCAGCAGTTTATTAGCGGGAGGTTTCGATACGCAGTATTTT.

The chain is built from TRBV28 and TRBJ1-1; D unclear. The CDR3 loop spans 12 amino acids. CDR1 and CDR2 from the germline V gene are MDHEN and SYDVKM. Trimming took 3 bases from V and 7 from J, leaving 9 bases between them. The CDR3 nucleotides read TGTGCCAGCAGTTTCTACAGAGTTGAAGCTTTCTTT. Its translation is CASSFYRVEAFF.

V and J are TRBV5-6 and TRBJ2-3; 9 bases align to TRBD2. V lost 7 bases to trimming and J lost 3 bases; unmatched junction nucleotides: 3. This CDR3 contains 13 residues. Looked up from germline, CDR1 is SGHDT and CDR2 is YYEEEE. The CDR3 DNA sequence: TGTGCCAGCGAAGCGGGAGGAACAGATACGCAGTATTTT. Protein sequence: CASEAGGTDTQYF.

This rearrangement joins TRBV5-4 to TRBJ2-2, with D possibly TRBD1 on 6 matching bases. The ends were cut back, 2 bases at V and 3 bases at J, with 20 bases in the middle. Per germline, CDR1 SGHNT and CDR2 YYREEE (reference sequence). CDR3 length: 18 amino acids. CDR3 region: CASSFRTAKNHHTGELFF. Here the CDR3 DNA reads TGTGCCAGCAGCTTCCGGACAGCTAAGAATCATCACACCGGGGAGCTGTTTTTT.

V usage is TRBV6-6 and J usage is TRBJ1-4; D ambiguous. Germline CDR1 MNHNY, CDR2 SVGAGI (reference sequence). CDR3 size: 11 residues. Between the trimmed V and J ends, which lost 6 bases and 5 bases, there was a span of 4 bases. CDR3 region: CASSINEKLFF. The CDR3 DNA is TGTGCCAGCAGCATCAATGAAAAACTGTTTTTT.

The genes are TRBV27 and TRBJ2-3; D is ambiguous. Trimming took 7 bases from V and 5 from J, leaving 4 bases between them. The CDR3 totals 10 residues. Per germline, CDR1 MNHEY and CDR2 SMNVEV (reference sequence). CDR3 nucleotide sequence: TGTGCCAGCACCCAAGATACGCAGTATTTT. Translating it yields CASTQDTQYF.

This clone was found a few times. V and J are TRBV3-1 (or the pseudogene TRBV3-2) and TRBJ2-3; TRBD2 matches 9 bases. CDR1 LGHDT and CDR2 YNNKEL come from the germline V gene (reference sequence). The V and J ends lost 8 bases and 5 bases, in that order; junction bases with no gene match: 5. CDR3 length: 13 residues. In DNA form, the CDR3 reads TGTGCCAGCCGACCGACTAGCGGAGATACGCAGTATTTT. Translating it yields CASRPTSGDTQYF.

The rearrangement uses TRBV7-9 and TRBJ1-2; D not resolved. V lost 4 bases to trimming and J lost 6 bases, with 6 bases between them. This CDR3 is 11 amino acids long. CDR1 is SEHNR and CDR2 is FQNEAQ in the germline V gene (reference sequence). CDR3 in amino acids: CASSSGNGYTF. The CDR3 nucleotides read TGTGCCAGCAGCTCAGGAAATGGCTACACCTTC.

The V call is TRBV7-9, the J call TRBJ2-7, with 12 bases that match TRBD1. After removal of 4 bases from V and 5 bases from J, the junction contained 9 bases not matched to a gene. CDR3 size: 16 residues. Germline V lookup: CDR1 SEHNR, CDR2 FQNEAQ (reference sequence). CDR3 protein: CASSWDRGRGIHEQYF. CDR3 nucleotides: TGTGCCAGCAGCTGGGACAGGGGGCGCGGTATACACGAGCAGTACTTC.

The J gene is TRBJ1-1, the V gene TRBV6-5, with 7 positions matching TRBD1. This CDR3 spans 11 amino acids. With 7 bases clipped from V and 7 bases from J, the junction kept 3 bases outside the gene matches. The germline CDR1 and CDR2 sequences are MNHEY and SVGAGI. The CDR3 region has the DNA TGTGCCAGCAAGACAGGGCATGAAGCTTTCTTT. Its protein product is CASKTGHEAFF.

The chain recombines TRBV6-5 with TRBJ1-1, with D possibly matching TRBD1 (5 bases). Looked up from germline, CDR1 is MNHEY and CDR2 is SVGAGI. The CDR3 extends over 14 amino acids. Trimming shortened V by 6 bases and J by 4 bases, and 15 bases separated the two germline ends. The CDR3 reads CASSSGLWGTEAFF. CDR3 in DNA: TGTGCCAGCAGCTCAGGGTTGTGGGGCACTGAAGCTTTCTTT.

The chain combines TRBV6-6 with TRBJ2-2, with 9 bases lining up with TRBD2. The trim removed 2 bases at V and 4 bases at J, leaving 2 bases unmatched. The CDR3 covers 15 residues. Germline lookup yields CDR1 MNHNY and CDR2 SVGAGI (reference sequence). The CDR3 region has the DNA TGTGCCAGCAGTTACAGTAGCGGGAGCACCGGGGAGCTGTTTTTT. It specifies CASSYSSGSTGELFF.

The CDR3, as DNA: TGCGCCAGCAGGCCGGGACAGGGGTCCTACAATGAGCAGTTCTTC. Amino acid sequence: CASRPGQGSYNEQFF. The chain carries TRBV10-1 and TRBJ2-1; the match to TRBD1 covers 10 bases. CDR3 length equals 15 residues. CDR1 and CDR2 from the germline V gene are WNHNN and SYGVQD (reference sequence). V shed 6 bases, J shed 1 base, and the junction held 3 bases outside the gene matches.

The rearrangement links TRBV28 to TRBJ2-4; maybe TRBD2 (6 bases). V lost 2 bases and J lost 1, with 6 bases in between. The length of the CDR3 is 14 residues. Germline values: CDR1 MDHEN, CDR2 SYDVKM. In nucleotides, the CDR3 is TGTGCCAGCAGTTTAGCGGGGGCCAAAAACATTCAGTACTTC. It specifies CASSLAGAKNIQYF.

The chain carries TRBV20-1 and TRBJ1-2; D gene unclear. Deletions cut 3 bases from V and 8 bases from J, with 13 bases between. This CDR3 comprises 12 residues. From germline, CDR1 is DFQATT and CDR2 SNEGSKA (reference sequence). The CDR3 sequence is CSASRKTRGYTF. Here the CDR3 DNA reads TGCAGTGCTAGTAGGAAGACACGGGGCTACACCTTC.

This clone was seen only a few times. The genes are TRBV7-7 and TRBJ2-7; 9 bases match TRBD1. Germline lookup yields CDR1 SSHAT and CDR2 FNYEAQ (reference sequence). J gave up 4 bases and V 8 bases, and 0 bases lay outside the gene matches. The CDR3 totals 11 residues. This CDR3 reads CASGQGYEQYF. CDR3 in DNA: TGTGCCAGCGGACAGGGGTACGAGCAGTACTTC.

In this sample, this clone turned up a few times. V usage is TRBV6-5 and J usage is TRBJ1-2; 8 positions match TRBD1. Germline V CDR1 and CDR2: MNHEY, SVGAGI. The ends lost 1 base at V and 14 bases at J; junction bases unmatched: 12. CDR3 length equals 14 residues. The CDR3 protein is CASSYFDRGSRKTF. The DNA for the CDR3 is TGTGCCAGCAGTTACTTTGACAGGGGAAGTCGCAAGACCTTC.

By share of the sample, this clone is medium-sized. The rearrangement joins TRBV9 to TRBJ2-3, with a tentative D call TRBD2 (6 bases). The CDR3 runs to 14 residues. Germline V gives CDR1 SGDLS, CDR2 YYNGEE. Trimming removed 0 bases from V and 4 bases from J, with 9 bases in between. CDR3 DNA sequence: TGTGCCAGCAGCGTAGCGGGAGTCGCAGATACGCAGTATTTT. This sequence encodes CASSVAGVADTQYF.

This chain connects TRBV13 to TRBJ2-7, with TRBD2 matching over 7 bases. Trimming cost V 4 bases and J 4 bases; bases outside gene matches: 13. Germline CDR1 PRHDT, CDR2 FYEKMQ (reference sequence). The CDR3 covers 16 residues. Here the CDR3 reads CASSSGPRGEGYEQYF. The CDR3 DNA follows: TGTGCCAGCAGCTCCGGCCCCCGGGGGGAAGGGTACGAGCAGTACTTC.

The chain uses TRBV11-2 and TRBJ2-1; 8 nucleotides align to TRBD1. The CDR3 is 14 residues long. From germline, CDR1 is SGHAT and CDR2 FQNNGV. The junction had 9 bases not matched to a gene; V was cut back by 5 bases and J by 9 bases. CDR3 in amino acids: CASSPYWTGFEQFF. The CDR3 region has the DNA TGTGCCAGCAGCCCGTACTGGACAGGGTTTGAGCAGTTCTTC.